This T cell receptor beta chain comes out of a study of regulatory T cells in long-lasting Graves disease. General study results and limits: Sharing of public clonotypes was greater in persistent patients (around 2,500) than in new patients (roughly 880).

Documented time point: newly diagnosed GD, antithyroid drugs for less than 3 months. With RNA extracted from PBMCs as input, the TCR library was made. Worth noting for this clonotype: The antigen remains unidentified.

J was trimmed by 2 bases and V by 3 bases; bases with no gene match: 7. The CDR3 runs 18 residues. Germline-derived CDR1 and CDR2 are DFQATT and SNEGSKA (reference sequence). iRepertoire HTBI primers and Arm-PCR of CDR3 regions built TCR beta libraries. Under the authors' procedure: Overall, samples carried more than 55 TRBV and 13 to 15 TRBJ segments. TCRdb passed the multiplex PCR reads through MiXCR, listing each CDR3 protein once. The V and J calls come from TCRdb's annotation, not from the publication. Here the sample spans fewer than 650,000 distinct CDR3 sequences, around 15% being singletons. This sample also belongs to another study, concerning T cells in Graves' hyperthyroidism and ophthalmopathy. That paper states: The TCR CDR3 was amplified in a first-round RT-PCR using the HTBI primer set.

The sequenced sample was peripheral blood mononuclear cells (PBMCs), obtained at new diagnosis, from a patient treated with antithyroid drugs. The receptor was derived from a man aged 18 to 29 with Graves disease. V is TRBV20-1 and J is TRBJ2-1; 16 bases are shared with TRBD2. The CDR3 sequence: CSASRGLAGGEAYNEQFF. The CDR3 bases are TGCAGTGCTAGTAGGGGACTAGCGGGAGGGGAAGCCTACAATGAGCAGTTCTTC.